This entry is about one T cell receptor (beta chain). This record belongs to a study of blood T cell repertoires in COVID-19. The table came from immunoSEQ multiplex PCR; TCRdb's copy has only in-frame clones and leaves some out. The sample includes 80,000 to 100,000 clones, around 84% of them seen just once. J lost 4 bases, V lost 5 bases, and 8 bases had no gene match. The germline CDR1 and CDR2 sequences are SGHAT and FQNNGV. This CDR3 contains 16 residues. V is TRBV11-2 and J is TRBJ2-5, with 12 bases that match TRBD1. The sequence was obtained from an elderly woman in a cohort sampled during active or convalescent COVID-19. Sequencing used peripheral blood. This CDR3 is CASSLGTGGRGETQYF. The DNA for the CDR3 is TGTGCCAGCAGCCTGGGGACAGGGGGCCGTGGAGAGACCCAGTACTTC. Full variable domain (outside the CDR3, taken from reference TRBV11-2 and TRBJ2-5): EAGVAQSPRYKIIEKRQSVAFWCNPISGHATLYWYQQILGQGPKLLIQFQNNGVVDDSQLPKDRFSAERLKGVDSTLKIQPAKLEDSAVYLCASSLGTGGRGETQYFGPGTRLLVL.